At least ten counts were recorded for the clone carrying this T cell receptor (beta chain). What it binds is unknown. The data stem from a study of T-cell reconstitution after alpha-beta-depleted transplantation in children. Study-wide points: By one year post-transplant, T-cell counts and diversity largely arose from T cells that were newly produced. Several hundred expanded graft clones reportedly gave rise to the alpha-beta T cells present about two months after transplant. The high TCRbeta diversity at day 60 in some patients came from surviving recipient T cells and thymic progenitors.

The CDR3 extends over 18 amino acids. V lost 4 bases and J 8 bases, leaving 28 bases between the germline ends. Germline CDR1 and CDR2: SGHRS and YFSETQ. A library of TCRbeta sequences, prepared with unique molecular identifiers, was generated. One entry per CDR3 protein results from TCRdb running MiXCR on the PCR reads. The data contain over 90,000 distinct CDR3 sequences, about 7.5% of them singletons. The clonotype comes from a boy aged 2-9 years with acute lymphoblastic leukemia, due to receive a stem cell transplant. Here the sequenced sample was PBMCs, taken before TCRalphabeta/CD19-depleted stem cell transplant. The chain recombines TRBV5-1 with TRBJ2-1; D is perhaps TRBD1 (6 bases). The CDR3 coding sequence is TGCGCCAGCAGCCGCCAGCCCGGGACAACCCCCGGGTGGGATGAGCAGTTCTTC. Translated: CASSRQPGTTPGWDEQFF.